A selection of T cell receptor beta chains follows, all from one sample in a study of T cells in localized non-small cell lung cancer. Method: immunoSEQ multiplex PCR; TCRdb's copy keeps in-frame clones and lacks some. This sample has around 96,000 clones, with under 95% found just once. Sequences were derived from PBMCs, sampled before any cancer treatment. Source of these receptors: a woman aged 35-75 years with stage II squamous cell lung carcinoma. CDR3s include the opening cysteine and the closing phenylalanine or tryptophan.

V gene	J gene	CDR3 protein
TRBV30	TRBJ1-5	CAWRWTGGRGPQHF
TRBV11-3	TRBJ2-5	CASSPRTSGDETQYF
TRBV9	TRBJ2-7	CASSAGLAGSYEQYF
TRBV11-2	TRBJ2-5	CASSYSPTRSSETQYF
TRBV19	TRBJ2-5	CASANLGNGAQYF
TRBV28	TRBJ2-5	CASSTPAARQETQYF
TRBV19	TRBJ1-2	CASKEGDYGYTF
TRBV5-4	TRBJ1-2	CASSLEQGANYGYTF
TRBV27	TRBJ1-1	CASSSDINTEAFF
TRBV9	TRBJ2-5	CASSPWTGGGETQYF
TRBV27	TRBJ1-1	CATSFGGIGHVNTEAFF
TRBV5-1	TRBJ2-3	CASSLTGFSTDTQYF
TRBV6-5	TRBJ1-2	CASSYSVTGLAGGYTF
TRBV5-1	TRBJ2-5	CASSLIGGGSQETQYF
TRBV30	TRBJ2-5	CAWTKGQETQYF